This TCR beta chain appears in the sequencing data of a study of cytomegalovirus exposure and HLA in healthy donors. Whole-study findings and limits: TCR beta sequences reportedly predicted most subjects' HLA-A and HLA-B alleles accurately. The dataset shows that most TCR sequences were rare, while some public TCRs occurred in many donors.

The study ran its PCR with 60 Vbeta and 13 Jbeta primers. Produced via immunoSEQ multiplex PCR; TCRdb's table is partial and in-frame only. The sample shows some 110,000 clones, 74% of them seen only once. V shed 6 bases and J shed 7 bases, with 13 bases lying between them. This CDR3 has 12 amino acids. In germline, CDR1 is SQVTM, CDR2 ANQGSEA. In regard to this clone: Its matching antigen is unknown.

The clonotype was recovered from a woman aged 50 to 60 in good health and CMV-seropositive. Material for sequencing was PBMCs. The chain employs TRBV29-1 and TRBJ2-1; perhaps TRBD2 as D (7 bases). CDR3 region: CSVGKGGNEQFF. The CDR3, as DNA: TGCAGCGTCGGTAAGGGGGGGAATGAGCAGTTCTTC.